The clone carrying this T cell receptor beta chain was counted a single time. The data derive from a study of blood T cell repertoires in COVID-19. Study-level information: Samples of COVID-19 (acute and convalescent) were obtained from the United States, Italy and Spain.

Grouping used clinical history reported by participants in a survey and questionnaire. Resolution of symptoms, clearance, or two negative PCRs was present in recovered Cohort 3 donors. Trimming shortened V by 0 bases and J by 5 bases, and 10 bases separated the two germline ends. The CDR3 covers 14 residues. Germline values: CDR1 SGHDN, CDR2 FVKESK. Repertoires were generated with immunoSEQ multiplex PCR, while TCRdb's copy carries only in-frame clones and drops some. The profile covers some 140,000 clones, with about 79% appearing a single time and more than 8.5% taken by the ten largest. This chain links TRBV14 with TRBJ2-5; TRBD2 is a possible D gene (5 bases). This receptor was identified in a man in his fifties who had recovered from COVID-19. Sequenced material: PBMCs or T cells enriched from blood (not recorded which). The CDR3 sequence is CASSQERVGETQYF. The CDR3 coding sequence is TGTGCCAGCAGCCAAGAGAGGGTTGGGGAGACCCAGTACTTC.